Below are 3 T cell receptor beta chains sequenced from a single sample in a study of early T cells in non-severe SARS-CoV-2 infection. Using its own MiXCR run on the 5' RACE reads, TCRdb lists one record per CDR3 protein. The sample contains roughly 20,000 distinct CDR3 sequences, about 4% of which appear only once. The sequencing sample was made of whole blood. All receptors derive from an adult who was a healthcare worker with PCR-confirmed SARS-CoV-2 infection or an uninfected control (not recorded which).

This clonotype showed up many times. The chain combines TRBV7-8 with TRBJ1-1, with TRBD1 matching over 11 bases. Germline CDR1 and CDR2: SGHVS and FQNEAQ. V lost 5 bases, J lost 3 bases, and 2 bases stayed unmatched. The CDR3 covers 14 residues. CDR3 sequence reads: CASSMGQGDTEAFF. The CDR3 DNA reads TGTGCCAGCAGCATGGGACAGGGGGACACTGAAGCTTTCTTT.

This clonotype has ten or more counts. CDR3 residues: CASSPPGRSQETQYF. DNA of the CDR3: TGTGCCAGCAGCCCCCCGGGACGGAGCCAAGAGACCCAGTACTTC. The chain is built from TRBV6-6 and TRBJ2-5; D tentatively fits TRBD1 or TRBD2 (5 bases each). Germline values: CDR1 MNHNY, CDR2 SVGAGI (reference sequence). The CDR3 sequence is 15 residues long. Trimming removed 6 bases at V and 1 base at J, with 15 bases between.

This clonotype was seen repeatedly, ten times or more. This rearrangement joins TRBV6-6 to TRBJ2-1, with TRBD1 matching 9 bases. V dropped 7 bases and J dropped 3; count of bases not matched to a gene: 7. This CDR3 has 15 amino acids. Germline values: CDR1 MNHNY, CDR2 SVGAGI (reference sequence). CDR3 in DNA: TGTGCCAGCACCCCGACAGGGGGATTCTACAATGAGCAGTTCTTC. This gives the protein CASTPTGGFYNEQFF.